This TCR beta chain was identified during a study of regulatory T cells in long-lasting Graves disease (dated by TCRdb to the early 2020s). About the study as a whole: In the newly diagnosed Graves' disease group, patients had been taking antithyroid drugs for less than 3 months. The study was conducted in China and was registered as a clinical trial. Peripheral blood TCR sequencing and RNA sequencing compared persistent Graves' disease patients with newly diagnosed Graves' disease patients. A total of around 35 samples underwent TCR sequencing, from roughly 13 patients with persistent Graves' disease and 20 or so patients with newly diagnosed Graves' disease. General findings and caveats noted by the study authors: Compared with newly diagnosed patients, persistent Graves' disease patients had lower TCR Shannon entropy and fewer highly expanded clones, which suggests clonal expansion. The study examined only peripheral blood because the primary lesion, thyroid tissue, could not be accessed. The authors acknowledged the small sample size as a limitation that may reduce accuracy. Only the TCR beta chain was sequenced and analyzed. Patients with persistent disease shared more public clonotypes (around 2,500) than newly diagnosed patients did (approximately 1,000). TRBV28, TRBJ1-2 and TRBJ2-5 were preferentially used in persistent disease, while TRBV20-1 and TRBJ2-1 were favored in newly diagnosed disease.

Regarding this clonotype: Its binding antigen is unknown. Base qualities are missing; no much larger clone stands one base away.

The method behind the library was multiplex PCR. TCRdb shows the sequencer as Illumina HiSeq 4000. TCR beta libraries were built with iRepertoire HTBI primers and Arm-PCR amplification of CDR3 regions. Before sequencing, the PCR products underwent gel purification. For the original study's pipeline: Gene usage analysis of CDR3 amino acid clonotypes used the 55 to 65 TRBV and 11 to 15 TRBJ segments found across samples. COPE and FqMerger were used to merge the filtered high-quality paired reads into contigs. BLAST was used to align contigs to IMGT TRBV, TRBD and TRBJ reference genes, with CDR3 defined following IMGT. Clonotypes above 0.1% frequency were classified as highly expanded clones. Shannon entropy served as the measure of repertoire diversity, while the Gini coefficient captured V-J evenness. Public clonotypes were defined as clonotypes shared by more than one individual. The raw public reads went through TCRdb reprocessing: fastp at Q25, MiXCR clone calling, in-frame beta chains kept. Merged by CDR3 protein, the rows form single entries marked with the most common genes and DNA. The V and J calls were determined by TCRdb, not by the authors. This sample is represented by about 530,000 distinct CDR3 sequences; roughly a sixth of them were singletons. The ten most abundant clones make up 25% of the sample.

V loses 5 bases, J loses 0 bases, and the germline ends lie 15 bases apart. The germline V gene encodes CDR1 SGDLS and CDR2 YYNGEE. The CDR3 runs 15 residues from the cysteine to the phenylalanine. CDR3 DNA only is kept here, 45 bases in frame from base 1. The time point label corresponds to: newly diagnosed GD, antithyroid drugs for less than 3 months. For both TCR sequencing and RNA sequencing, RNA was extracted from PBMCs in TRIzol. The diagnosis of Graves' disease was made according to American Thyroid Association guidelines. Recruitment of patients was carried out at an endocrinology department in Xi'an, China. Each patient gave 9 to 10 milliliters of peripheral blood, collected in an EDTA anticoagulant tube. Ficoll Paque Plus density gradient separation was used to isolate PBMCs, and no further T cell sorting was done. An Agilent 2100 Bioanalyzer and agarose gel were used to check RNA quality, and a NanoDrop 2000 was used to measure RNA concentration.

These same data were also listed under a study on T cells in Graves' hyperthyroidism and ophthalmopathy. The second investigation adds: A patient counted as having stable Graves' hyperthyroidism if no progression to ophthalmopathy occurred over 18 months of follow-up. Hyperthyroidism patients were aged 18 to 65 years and newly diagnosed, with disease duration of less than 2 months. Exclusion was applied to patients with uncontrolled infections, other autoimmune diseases, pregnancy or lactation. Diagnoses were based on clinical symptoms, serum thyroxine and TRAb, thyroid ultrasound and orbital computed tomography. For the first round of RT-PCR on the TCR CDR3, the HTBI primer set was used together with the Qiagen OneStep RT-PCR kit. Most expanded thyroid clonotypes (frequency above 0.001) were also detected in blood, a finding suggesting that blood repertoires may reflect thyroid immune responses. A 13 V-J signature model separated ophthalmopathy from stable hyperthyroidism, with about 90% sensitivity and approximately 81% specificity in cross-validation and 80%/75% in testing. In validation, the model predicted progression to ophthalmopathy with 55% to 71% sensitivity and about 72% specificity, a median of about 6 months before onset. A discovery cohort of around 100 patients, about 44 with Graves' ophthalmopathy and fewer than 65 with stable Graves' hyperthyroidism, was used to find distinguishing TCR V-J signatures. An independent validation cohort of under 20 hyperthyroidism patients and about 15 patients who later progressed to ophthalmopathy tested prospective prediction of ophthalmopathy. For training and testing, the roughly 93 patients in the discovery cohort were randomly divided in a 7:3 ratio. The study also compared thyroid tissue and blood T-cell repertoires from five or six Graves' hyperthyroidism patients. After blood sampling, hyperthyroidism patients were treated with methimazole at a starting dose of 30 mg daily, and ophthalmopathy patients were treated with high-dose intravenous methylprednisolone. The libraries were constructed in a second round of multiplex PCR and then size-selected and purified. Sequencing of the libraries was done on an Illumina HiSeq2000 using paired-end 100 bp reads. SOAPnuke was used to process the raw data, with reads discarded if the reads contained adapters or uncalled bases, had a mean Phred below 15, or lacked an exact constant-primer or identifier match. COPE v1.2.5 was used to merge the high-quality paired reads, and each unique nucleotide sequence was defined as a clonotype. Clonotypes were aligned to IMGT TRBV, TRBD and TRBJ reference segments using MiTCR v1.1. The analysis was restricted to V-J combinations with a frequency above 0.0001, which together covered just over 99% of the repertoires. A TCS score was defined as the ratio between F50 (clonal expansion) and ExV (chaos), using BLOSUM62-based TCRdist between CDR3 peptides within each V-J. Welch's t-statistics and random forest reduced approximately 520 V-J features to 10 to 15, which were used in a naive Bayes classifier (R e1071). No statistical method was used to fix the sample size in advance, and group allocation was not hidden from the investigators. The paper reports TCR Vbeta CDR3 sequencing of approximately 130 peripheral blood samples: 40 to 45 ophthalmopathy, fewer than 85 hyperthyroidism and approximately 17 progressor patients.

The rearranged segments are TRBV9 and TRBJ2-7; the D gene is possibly TRBD2, with 7 bases matching. The sample consisted of peripheral blood mononuclear cells (PBMCs), taken at new diagnosis, from a patient treated with antithyroid drugs. The clonotype comes from a middle-aged woman with Graves disease. Donor details come from another sample of the same person, matched by shared clones. In nucleotide form, the sequence is TGTGCCAGCAGTGAGGGGGGGCTCCTCTCCTACGAGCAGTACTTC. Translated, it gives CASSEGGLLSYEQYF.